This T cell receptor (beta chain) appears in the sequencing data of a study of post-analysis software for immune sequencing data. Comment on this clonotype: The antigen is unknown.

TCR beta cDNA libraries included unique molecular identifiers. Starting from around 1 to 10 million T cells, the study yielded about half a million cDNA molecules. Using its own MiXCR run on the PCR reads, TCRdb lists one record per CDR3 protein. The sample yields around 200,000 distinct CDR3 sequences, around 30% seen once. V lost 4 bases to trimming and J lost 3 bases, with 13 bases between them. Germline CDR1 and CDR2: SGHAT and FQNNGV. This CDR3 contains 14 residues. General study points: Patients used several TRBV segments, including TRBV5-6, TRBV5-1 and TRBV20-1, more often than controls.

The sample comprised blood. The chain couples TRBV11-2 to TRBJ2-7, with a weak D call TRBD1 (6 bases). The sequence derives from a girl aged 2 to 17 with multiple sclerosis. In DNA form, the CDR3 reads TGTGCCAGCAGCTCACAAAAGGGGGACTACGAGCAGTACTTC. Translation: CASSSQKGDYEQYF.